This T cell receptor (beta chain) was recovered during a study of T cells after yellow fever vaccination. This clonotype was detected a few times. CDR1 MNHNS and CDR2 SASEGT come from the germline V gene. The length of the CDR3 is 14 residues. Trimming removed 6 bases from V and 2 bases from J, with 13 bases in between. TCRdb reanalysed the 5' RACE reads using MiXCR and keeps one entry per CDR3 protein. The data hold around 590,000 distinct CDR3 sequences, with approximately 13% observed a single time. The sample in question was PBMCs, obtained on the day of the yellow fever booster vaccination. This clonotype originated in a man younger than 45 who received the YFV17D yellow fever vaccine. V is TRBV6-1 and J is TRBJ1-2; a weak D match, TRBD1 (5 bases). Here the CDR3 DNA reads TGTGCCAGCAGAGATTTCGAGGGGAACTATGGCTACACCTTC. Residues: CASRDFEGNYGYTF.